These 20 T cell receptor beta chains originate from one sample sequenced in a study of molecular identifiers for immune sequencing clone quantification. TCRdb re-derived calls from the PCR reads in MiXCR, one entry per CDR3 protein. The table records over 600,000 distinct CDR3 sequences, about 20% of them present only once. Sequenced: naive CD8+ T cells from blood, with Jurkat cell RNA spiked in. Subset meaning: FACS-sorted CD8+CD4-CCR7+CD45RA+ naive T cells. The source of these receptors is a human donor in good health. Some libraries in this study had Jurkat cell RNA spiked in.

CDR3 in amino acids: CASSLRAFSRGEDTQYF. Written as DNA, the CDR3 is TGTGCCAGCAGTTTGAGGGCCTTTTCTAGGGGGGAAGATACGCAGTATTTT. V usage is TRBV12-3 or TRBV12-4 and J usage is TRBJ2-3; D is possibly TRBD1 or TRBD2 (6 bases each). The length of the CDR3 is 17 residues. Trimming left V 3 bases short and J 5 bases short, with 21 bases between.

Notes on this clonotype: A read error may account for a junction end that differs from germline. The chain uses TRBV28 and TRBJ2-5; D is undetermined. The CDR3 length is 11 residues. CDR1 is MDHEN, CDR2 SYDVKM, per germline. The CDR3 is CASSRQEAQYF. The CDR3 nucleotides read TGTGCCAGCAGCCGGCAAGAGGCCCAGTACTTC.

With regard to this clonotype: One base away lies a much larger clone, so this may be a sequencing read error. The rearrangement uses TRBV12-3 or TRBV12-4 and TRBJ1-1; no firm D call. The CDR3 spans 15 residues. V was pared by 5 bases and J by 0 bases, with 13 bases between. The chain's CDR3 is CASSLPVTMNTEAFF. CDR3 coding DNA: TGTGCCAGCAGTCTTCCGGTGACCATGAACACTGAAGCTTTCTTT.

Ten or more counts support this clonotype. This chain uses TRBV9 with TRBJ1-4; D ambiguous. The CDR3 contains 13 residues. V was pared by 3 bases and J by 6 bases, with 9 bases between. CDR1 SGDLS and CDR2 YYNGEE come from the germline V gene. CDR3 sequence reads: CASSAETHEKLFF. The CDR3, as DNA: TGTGCCAGCAGCGCAGAAACCCATGAAAAACTGTTTTTT.

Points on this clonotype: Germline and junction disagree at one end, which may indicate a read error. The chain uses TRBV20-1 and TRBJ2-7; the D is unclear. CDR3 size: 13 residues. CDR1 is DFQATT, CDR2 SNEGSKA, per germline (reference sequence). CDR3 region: CSARTVSAYERYF. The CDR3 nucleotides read TGCAGTGCTAGGACTGTGTCTGCCTACGAGCGGTACTTC.

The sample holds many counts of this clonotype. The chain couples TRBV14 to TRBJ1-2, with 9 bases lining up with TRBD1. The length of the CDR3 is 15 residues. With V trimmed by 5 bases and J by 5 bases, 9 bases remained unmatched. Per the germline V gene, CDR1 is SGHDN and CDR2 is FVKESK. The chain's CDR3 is CASSIRNRGHYGYTF. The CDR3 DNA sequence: TGTGCCAGCAGCATACGGAACAGGGGGCATTATGGCTACACCTTC.

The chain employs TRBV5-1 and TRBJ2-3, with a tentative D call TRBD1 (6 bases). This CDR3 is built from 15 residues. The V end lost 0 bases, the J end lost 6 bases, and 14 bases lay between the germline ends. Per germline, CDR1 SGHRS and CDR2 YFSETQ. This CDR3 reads CASSLEDSYRDTQYF. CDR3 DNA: TGCGCCAGCAGCTTGGAGGACAGCTATAGGGATACGCAGTATTTT.

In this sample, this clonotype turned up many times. The CDR3 coding sequence is TGTGCCAGCAGCTTTCAGGCCTCAAATGAAAAACTGTTTTTT. This gives the protein CASSFQASNEKLFF. The V gene is TRBV12-3 or TRBV12-4, the J gene TRBJ1-4; no clear D gene. The CDR3 contains 14 residues. V lost 6 bases and J lost 5, with 13 bases in between.

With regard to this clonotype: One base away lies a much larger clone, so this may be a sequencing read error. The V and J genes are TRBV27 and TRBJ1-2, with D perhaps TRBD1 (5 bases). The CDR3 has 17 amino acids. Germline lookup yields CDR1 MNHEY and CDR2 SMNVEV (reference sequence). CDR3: CASRQKLNPKGHYGYAF. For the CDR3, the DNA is TGTGCCAGCAGACAAAAACTCAACCCCAAAGGACACTATGGCTACGCCTTC.

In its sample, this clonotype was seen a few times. The CDR3 protein is CASSQDSRTGGAMNTEAFF. The CDR3, as DNA: TGCGCCAGCAGCCAAGATTCTCGGACAGGGGGCGCGATGAACACTGAAGCTTTCTTT. V and J are TRBV4-3 and TRBJ1-1, with 11 bases matching TRBD1. V gave up 0 bases and J gave up 0 bases; unmatched junction bases: 9. In germline, CDR1 is LGHNA, CDR2 YSLEER. This CDR3 has 19 amino acids.

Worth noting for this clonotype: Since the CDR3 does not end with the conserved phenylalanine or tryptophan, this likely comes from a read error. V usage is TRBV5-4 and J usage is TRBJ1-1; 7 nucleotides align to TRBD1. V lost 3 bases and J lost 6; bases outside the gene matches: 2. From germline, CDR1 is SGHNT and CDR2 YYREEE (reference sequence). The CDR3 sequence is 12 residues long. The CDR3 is CASSYRGAEAFS. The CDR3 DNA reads TGTGCCAGCAGCTACAGGGGTGCTGAAGCTTTCTCT.

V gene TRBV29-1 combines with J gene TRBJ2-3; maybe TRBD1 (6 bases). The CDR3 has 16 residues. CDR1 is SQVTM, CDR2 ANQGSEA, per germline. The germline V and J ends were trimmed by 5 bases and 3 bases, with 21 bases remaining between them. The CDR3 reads CSVFLGTRGWTDTQYF. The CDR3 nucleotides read TGCAGCGTTTTCCTTGGGACGAGGGGGTGGACAGATACGCAGTATTTT.

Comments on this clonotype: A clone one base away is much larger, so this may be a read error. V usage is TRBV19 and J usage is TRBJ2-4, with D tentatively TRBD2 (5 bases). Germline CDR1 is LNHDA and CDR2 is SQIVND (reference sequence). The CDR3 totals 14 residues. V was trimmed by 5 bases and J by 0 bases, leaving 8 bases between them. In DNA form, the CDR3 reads TGTGCCAGTAGTCACAGCGGAGCCAAAAACATTCAGTACTTC. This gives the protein CASSHSGAKNIQYF.

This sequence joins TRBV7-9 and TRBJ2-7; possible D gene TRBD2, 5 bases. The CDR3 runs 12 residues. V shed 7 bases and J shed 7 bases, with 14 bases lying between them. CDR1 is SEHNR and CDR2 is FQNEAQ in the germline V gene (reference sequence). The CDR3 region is CASNPIPGEQYF. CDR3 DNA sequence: TGTGCCAGCAACCCAATTCCGGGGGAGCAGTACTTC.

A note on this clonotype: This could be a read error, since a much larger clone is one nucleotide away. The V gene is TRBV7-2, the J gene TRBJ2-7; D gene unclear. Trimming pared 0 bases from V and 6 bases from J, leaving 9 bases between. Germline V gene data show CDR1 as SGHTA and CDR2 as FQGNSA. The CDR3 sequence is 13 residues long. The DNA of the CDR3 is TGTGCCAGCAGCTTAGCGGTCAAGGGCGAGCAGTACTTC. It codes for CASSLAVKGEQYF.

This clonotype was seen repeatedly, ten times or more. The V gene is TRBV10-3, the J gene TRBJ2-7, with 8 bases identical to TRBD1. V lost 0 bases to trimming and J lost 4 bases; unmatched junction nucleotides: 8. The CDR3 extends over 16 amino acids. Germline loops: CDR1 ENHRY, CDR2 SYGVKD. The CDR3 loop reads CAISESWGQGAYEQYF. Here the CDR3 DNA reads TGTGCCATCAGTGAGTCGTGGGGCCAGGGGGCTTACGAGCAGTACTTC.

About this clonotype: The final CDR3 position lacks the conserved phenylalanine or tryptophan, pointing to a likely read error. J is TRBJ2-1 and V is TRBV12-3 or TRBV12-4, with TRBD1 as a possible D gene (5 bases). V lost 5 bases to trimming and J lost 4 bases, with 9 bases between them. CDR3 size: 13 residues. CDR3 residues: CASSGRQYNEQFS. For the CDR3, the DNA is TGTGCCAGCAGTGGCAGACAGTACAATGAGCAGTTCTCC.

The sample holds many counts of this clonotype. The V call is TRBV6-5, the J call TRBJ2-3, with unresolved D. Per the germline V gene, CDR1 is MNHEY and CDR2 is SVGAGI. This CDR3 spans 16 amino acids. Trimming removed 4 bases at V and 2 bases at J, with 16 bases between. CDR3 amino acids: CASSSPKGQYTDTQYF. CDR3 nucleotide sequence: TGTGCCAGCAGTTCCCCTAAAGGGCAGTACACAGATACGCAGTATTTT.

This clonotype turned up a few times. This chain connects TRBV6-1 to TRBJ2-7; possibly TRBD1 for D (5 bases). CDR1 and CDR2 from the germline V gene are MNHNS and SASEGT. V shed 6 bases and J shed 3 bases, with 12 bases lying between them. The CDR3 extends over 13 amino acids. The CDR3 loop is CASRVTDSYEQYF. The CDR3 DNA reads TGTGCCAGCAGGGTAACAGACAGCTACGAGCAGTACTTC.

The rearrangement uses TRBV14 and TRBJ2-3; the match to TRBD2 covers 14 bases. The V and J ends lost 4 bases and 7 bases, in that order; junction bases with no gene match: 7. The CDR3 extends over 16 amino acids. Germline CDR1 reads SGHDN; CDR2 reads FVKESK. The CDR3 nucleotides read TGTGCCAGCAGCCCGGGACTAGCGGGAGCGGGATATACGCAGTATTTT. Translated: CASSPGLAGAGYTQYF. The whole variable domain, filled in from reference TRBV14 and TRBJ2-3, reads EAGVTQFPSHSVIEKGQTVTLRCDPISGHDNLYWYRRVMGKEIKFLLHFVKESKQDESGMPNNRFLAERTGGTYSTLKVQPAELEDSGVYFCASSPGLAGAGYTQYFGPGTRLTVL.